The clone carrying this TCR beta chain was counted many times. The antigen remains unidentified. V lost 7 bases, J lost 12 bases, and 13 bases stayed unmatched. Germline V CDR1 and CDR2: MNHEY, SMNVEV (reference sequence). This CDR3 has 14 residues. These data belong to a study of glioma-infiltrating T cells. For the study at large: Target coverage was roughly 4.5- to 11-fold for some 1 million blood T cells.

Notes on the study in general: Patients with low tissue-blood divergence carried a signature set of shared blood CDR3 motifs. Gliomas, especially low-grade, showed above-expected tissue-blood divergence; non-neoplastic patients showed below.

Using RNA template, CDR3s of TCR alpha and beta were amplified with iRepertoire arm-PCR. Input was about 85-450 ng of tissue mRNA or PBMC total RNA. Each CDR3 protein is one row after TCRdb ran MiXCR on the multiplex PCR reads. The table has roughly 350,000 distinct CDR3 sequences, 41% seen once. Material for sequencing was glioma tissue, nonneoplastic brain tissue, or PBMCs (not recorded which). The TCR was taken from a human donor with low-grade glioma or glioblastoma, undergoing nonglioma brain surgery, or in good health (not recorded which). The rearrangement joins TRBV27 to TRBJ2-1, with 9 bases that match TRBD1. The CDR3 nucleotides read TGTGCCAGCAAGTCGGGACAGGGAGAGAGGAGGCAGTTCTTC. This encodes CASKSGQGERRQFF.